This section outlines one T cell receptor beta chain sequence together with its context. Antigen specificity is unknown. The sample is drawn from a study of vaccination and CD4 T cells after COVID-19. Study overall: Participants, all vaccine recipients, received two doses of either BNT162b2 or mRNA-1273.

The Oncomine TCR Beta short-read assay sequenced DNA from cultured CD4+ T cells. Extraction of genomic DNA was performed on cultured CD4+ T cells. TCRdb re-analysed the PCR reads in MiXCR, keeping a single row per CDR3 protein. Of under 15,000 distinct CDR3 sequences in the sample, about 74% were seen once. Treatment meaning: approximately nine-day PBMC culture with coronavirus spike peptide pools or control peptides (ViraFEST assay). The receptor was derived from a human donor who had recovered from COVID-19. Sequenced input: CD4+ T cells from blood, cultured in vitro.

The chain's CDR3 is CASSLSPGLKDYGYTF. The CDR3 bases are TGTGCCAGCAGCTTAAGTCCAGGACTTAAAGACTATGGCTACACCTTC. J is TRBJ1-2 and V is TRBV7-2, with D uncertain. Germline values: CDR1 SGHTA, CDR2 FQGNSA. The CDR3 is made up of 16 amino acids. Trimming removed 2 bases at V and 3 bases at J, with 16 bases between.